The 9 T cell receptor beta chains reported below all come from one sample, sequenced in a study of pediatric ulcerative colitis (dated by TCRdb to between 2018 and 2021). During colonoscopy, one to two rectal pinch biopsies were obtained for research purposes. The protocol used for the library was the immunoSEQ multiplex PCR assay. TCRdb took over this immuneACCESS table, retaining in-frame rearrangements with V and J assigned. Such tables are incomplete; in checked studies, under half of the missing clones stem from an unresolved V gene, and the remainder is unexplained. This sample is represented by around 34,000 clones; about 81% of them were singletons. The ten most abundant clones make up 0.8% to 1.1% of the sample. The sequenced sample was gut tissue. The source is a boy between 10 and 17 years old with mild ulcerative colitis.

V gene TRBV6-6 combines with J gene TRBJ1-1; D gene uncertain. Per the germline V gene, CDR1 is MNHNY and CDR2 is SVGAGI (reference sequence). The CDR3 runs 12 residues. Trimming took off 0 bases at V and 5 bases at J, with 4 bases between the two ends. DNA for the CDR3: TGTGCCAGCAGTTACTCGAGGACTGAAGCTTTCTTT. Protein: CASSYSRTEAFF.

The genes are TRBV25-1 and TRBJ1-1; D unresolved. The ends were cut back, 6 bases at V and 2 bases at J, with 10 bases in the middle. Germline CDR1 is MGHDK and CDR2 is SYGVNS. The CDR3 covers 13 residues. Written as DNA, the CDR3 is TGTGCCAGCAGAGTCCCGGAAAACACTGAAGCTTTCTTT. Its translation: CASRVPENTEAFF.

The chain combines TRBV5-1 with TRBJ2-5, with D perhaps given as TRBD1 or TRBD2 (7 bases each). CDR3 size: 16 residues. The germline CDR1 and CDR2 sequences are SGHRS and YFSETQ. The germline V and J ends were trimmed by 4 bases and 3 bases, with 19 bases remaining between them. CDR3 coding DNA: TGCGCCAGCAGCCAGGGGGGGTCAGGAGTGAAAGAGACCCAGTACTTC. As protein: CASSQGGSGVKETQYF.

This chain links TRBV7-6 with TRBJ1-1; 11 bases align to TRBD1. V shed 5 bases, J shed 4 bases, and the junction held 9 bases outside the gene matches. The germline gives CDR1 SGHVS, CDR2 FNYEAQ. The CDR3 extends over 16 amino acids. CDR3 sequence (DNA): TGTGCCAGCAGCACTATTGCCGGGACAGGGGGCACTGAAGCTTTCTTT. This encodes CASSTIAGTGGTEAFF.

Of note for this clone: Other DNA sequences of this sample code for an identical CDR3. This sequence joins TRBV5-4 and TRBJ2-5; no clear D. The germline CDR1 and CDR2 sequences are SGHNT and YYREEE (reference sequence). This CDR3 contains 14 residues. The V and J ends lost 2 bases and 4 bases respectively, with 12 bases between them. In nucleotides, the CDR3 is TGTGCCAGCAGCTTTGTTGGGGTTGGAGAGACCCAGTACTTC. Amino acids: CASSFVGVGETQYF.

V is TRBV7-2 and J is TRBJ2-4; 8 nucleotides agree with TRBD1. V trimming: 5 bases; J trimming: 8 bases; junction bases outside the gene matches: 5. There are 13 residues in the CDR3. Germline V gene data show CDR1 as SGHTA and CDR2 as FQGNSA. The CDR3 nucleotides are TGTGCCAGCAGCAGACAGGGGCAGGACATTCAGTACTTC. The encoded protein is CASSRQGQDIQYF.

This clone is medium-sized in the sample. V is TRBV7-9 and J is TRBJ1-2, with D perhaps TRBD1 (5 bases). This CDR3 spans 14 amino acids. The V end lost 10 bases, the J end lost 1 base, and 16 bases lay between the germline ends. The germline gives CDR1 SEHNR, CDR2 FQNEAQ (reference sequence). CDR3 sequence reads: CAINGQGLNYGYTF. The CDR3 DNA follows: TGTGCCATAAACGGCCAGGGACTTAACTATGGCTACACCTTC.

The chain combines TRBV4-2 with TRBJ2-5, with 12 bases aligning to TRBD2. CDR1 LGHNA and CDR2 YNFKEQ come from the germline V gene. Losses at the gene ends were 4 bases for V and 2 bases for J; bases not matched to a gene: 5. The CDR3 is 16 residues long. DNA of the CDR3: TGTGCCAGCAGCCCTCGGCTAGCGGGGGGGCAAGAGACCCAGTACTTC. It is translated as CASSPRLAGGQETQYF.

The chain links TRBV2 to TRBJ1-2; D ambiguous. The CDR3 consists of 15 residues. V lost 6 bases, J lost 0 bases, and 14 bases lay in between. Germline V gives CDR1 SNHLY, CDR2 FYNNEI. CDR3 sequence (DNA): TGTGCCAGCAGAGATCCTCCTAGGGCTAACTATGGCTACACCTTC. Protein product: CASRDPPRANYGYTF.